These 10 T cell receptor beta chains came from one sample sequenced in a study of siplizumab effects on memory and regulatory T cells. Method: immunoSEQ multiplex PCR; TCRdb's copy keeps in-frame clones and lacks some. The sample lists around 110,000 clones; roughly 94% were seen once. Input material: non-Treg CD4+ T cells sorted from blood. These receptors originate from a human donor in good health.

The sample holds one count of this clone. This chain connects TRBV6-1 to TRBJ1-2, with D perhaps matching TRBD1 (5 bases). Germline CDR1 is MNHNS and CDR2 is SASEGT. The germline V and J ends were trimmed by 5 bases and 7 bases, with 11 bases remaining between them. The CDR3 is 12 residues long. CDR3 loop: CASSTGRAGYTF. CDR3 nucleotide sequence: TGTGCCAGCAGTACAGGCAGGGCTGGCTACACCTTC.

The V and J genes are TRBV27 and TRBJ1-6; D unresolved. The V gene's germline CDR1 is MNHEY and CDR2 SMNVEV (reference sequence). Deletions cut 6 bases from V and 7 bases from J, with 7 bases between. The CDR3 sequence is 12 residues long. Here the CDR3 reads CASRTSNSPLHF. CDR3 sequence (DNA): TGTGCCAGCAGGACCTCCAATTCACCCCTCCACTTT.

This clone was detected once. The V call is TRBV27, the J call TRBJ2-3; D unclear. Germline CDR1 is MNHEY and CDR2 is SMNVEV (reference sequence). CDR3 length: 13 amino acids. The ends were cut back, 1 base at V and 1 base at J, with 3 bases in the middle. The DNA for the CDR3 is TGTGCCAGCAGTTTATACGGCACAGATACGCAGTATTTT. Translating it yields CASSLYGTDTQYF.

In regard to this clone: The sample contains more than one DNA sequence encoding this CDR3. The J gene is TRBJ2-7, the V gene TRBV18; D not certain. Deletions cut 2 bases from V and 1 base from J, with 6 bases between. Germline V gene lookup returns CDR1 KGHSH and CDR2 LQKENI. The CDR3 is 13 amino acids. The CDR3 loop is CASSPGQSYEQYF. For the CDR3, the DNA is TGTGCCAGCTCACCAGGGCAGTCCTACGAGCAGTACTTC. The full variable domain, its missing parts supplied by reference TRBV18 and TRBJ2-7, is NAGVMQNPRHLVRRRGQEARLRCSPMKGHSHVYWYRQLPEEGLKFMVYLQKENIIDESGMPKERFSAEFPKEGPSILRIQQVVRGDSAAYFCASSPGQSYEQYFGPGTRLTVT.

This clone was seen only once. The chain uses TRBV7-2 and TRBJ2-5; D gene unclear. The length of the CDR3 is 13 residues. The V gene lost 1 base and the J gene lost 3 bases, with 6 bases spanning the gap. Germline CDR1 SGHTA, CDR2 FQGNSA. CDR3: CASSLVQKETQYF. The CDR3, as DNA: TGTGCCAGCAGCTTAGTCCAGAAAGAGACCCAGTACTTC.

The chain recombines TRBV5-4 with TRBJ2-3; D ambiguous. The germline CDR1 and CDR2 sequences are SGHNT and YYREEE (reference sequence). The CDR3 has 11 amino acids. V lost 7 bases and J 6 bases, leaving 9 bases between the germline ends. CDR3 bases: TGTGCCAGCCATGAAAGGGATACGCAGTATTTT. It translates to CASHERDTQYF.

The V gene is TRBV4-2, the J gene TRBJ2-3; D is ambiguous. CDR1 LGHNA and CDR2 YNFKEQ come from the germline V gene. V lost 0 bases and J 0 bases, leaving 13 bases between the germline ends. This CDR3 has 17 amino acids. The CDR3 sequence: CASSQDPRGSSTDTQYF. The CDR3 coding sequence is TGTGCCAGCAGCCAAGATCCACGCGGCAGCAGCACAGATACGCAGTATTTT.

The chain recombines TRBV21-1 with TRBJ2-2; the D call in the table, TRBD2, was not verified against the DNA. TRBV21-1 is recorded as a pseudogene. CDR3 size: 19 residues. The DNA for the CDR3 is TGTGCCAGCAGACCCAAGGACTGCGATCCCTTAATTAACACCGGGGAGCTGTTTTTT. It encodes CASRPKDCDPLINTGELFF.

The chain uses TRBV11-3 and TRBJ2-1; D may correspond to TRBD1 or TRBD2 (6 bases each). Germline values: CDR1 SGHNT, CDR2 YENEEA. The CDR3 extends over 18 amino acids. Trimming took off 5 bases at V and 5 bases at J, with 25 bases between the two ends. The CDR3 sequence is CASSPPGRRGPENNEQFF. The CDR3, as DNA: TGTGCCAGCAGCCCGCCAGGCAGACGGGGGCCCGAAAACAATGAGCAGTTCTTC.

As DNA, the CDR3 is TGTGCCAGCAGGACAGGGTTTGTGAACACTGAAGCTTTCTTT. Encoded protein: CASRTGFVNTEAFF. The V gene is TRBV6-1, the J gene TRBJ1-1; 7 nucleotides agree with TRBD1. V trimming: 6 bases; J trimming: 0 bases; junction bases outside the gene matches: 4. Germline CDR1 MNHNS, CDR2 SASEGT. The CDR3 spans 14 residues.